This entry lists 13 T cell receptor beta chains sequenced from one sample in a study of shared T cell receptors in the human thymus. Assay: immunoSEQ multiplex PCR; the TCRdb copy retains only in-frame clones and omits some. The sample contains about 660,000 clones, 88% of which appear only once. In addition, the sample was reused for a study of human thymus T cells.

The sequencing sample was made of thymocytes. These receptors all stem from a boy younger than two with a congenital heart defect.

In this sample, this clone turned up once. This chain links TRBV7-2 with TRBJ2-5; D might be TRBD2 (7 bases). Germline loops: CDR1 SGHTA, CDR2 FQGNSA. The CDR3 loop spans 17 amino acids. The ends were cut back, 5 bases at V and 7 bases at J, with 26 bases in the middle. Here the CDR3 reads CASSIRDFRFRGGTQYF. The CDR3 DNA is TGTGCCAGCAGCATCAGGGACTTTAGGTTTAGGGGGGGGACCCAGTACTTC. The variable domain in full, with the rest retrieved from reference TRBV7-2 and TRBJ2-5, is GAGVSQSPSNKVTEKGKDVELRCDPISGHTALYWYRQSLGQGLEFLIYFQGNSAPDKSGLPSDRFSAERTGGSVSTLTIQRTQQEDSAVYLCASSIRDFRFRGGTQYFGPGTRLLVL.

This chain links TRBV19 with TRBJ2-2, with 9 positions matching TRBD1. Germline V lookup: CDR1 LNHDA, CDR2 SQIVND (reference sequence). V trimming: 3 bases; J trimming: 5 bases; junction bases outside the gene matches: 4. The CDR3 length is 15 residues. For the CDR3, the DNA is TGTGCCAGTAGTATTCGGGACAGGGCGACCGGGGAGCTGTTTTTT. It is translated as CASSIRDRATGELFF.

This chain uses TRBV5-4 with TRBJ2-1; 8 nucleotides agree with TRBD2. Per germline, CDR1 SGHNT and CDR2 YYREEE (reference sequence). J was trimmed by 1 base and V by 4 bases; bases with no gene match: 10. The CDR3 spans 17 residues. In nucleotides, the CDR3 is TGTGCCAGCAGCCAGCCCCAAGCGGGGGTGTCCTACAATGAGCAGTTCTTC. Amino acids: CASSQPQAGVSYNEQFF. The full variable domain, with the rest looked up from reference TRBV5-4 and TRBJ2-1, is ETGVTQSPTHLIKTRGQQVTLRCSSQSGHNTVSWYQQALGQGPQFIFQYYREEENGRGNFPPRFSGLQFPNYSSELNVNALELDDSALYLCASSQPQAGVSYNEQFFGPGTRLTVL.

The V call is TRBV6-1, the J call TRBJ1-5, with D tentatively TRBD1 (6 bases). Germline CDR1 is MNHNS and CDR2 is SASEGT. V was cut by 3 bases and J by 1 base, with 16 bases left in between. The CDR3 has 17 amino acids. CDR3 region: CASSERWGGWSNQPQHF. CDR3 in DNA: TGTGCCAGCAGTGAGCGTTGGGGGGGCTGGAGCAATCAGCCCCAGCATTTT.

This sequence joins TRBV4-1 and TRBJ2-1; weak D call: TRBD2 (6 bases). V lost 1 base, J lost 2 bases, and 15 bases lay in between. In germline, CDR1 is MGHRA, CDR2 YSYEKL. CDR3 length: 17 amino acids. CDR3 sequence (DNA): TGCGCCAGCAGCCAAGGGGAGGTAGCAGCGACCTACAATGAGCAGTTCTTC. It codes for CASSQGEVAATYNEQFF.

The rearrangement joins TRBV10-3 to TRBJ2-2; TRBD1 matches 7 bases. This CDR3 has 14 residues. From germline, CDR1 is ENHRY and CDR2 SYGVKD. V lost 2 bases and J lost 6; bases outside the gene matches: 3. CDR3 nucleotides: TGTGCCATCAGTGAGGGGCAGGGGGCCGGGGAGCTGTTTTTT. It specifies CAISEGQGAGELFF.

As DNA, the CDR3 is TGTGCCAGCAGCCACCCGGGACTAGTTAGCGGGACGATCTACGAGCAGTACTTC. It yields the protein CASSHPGLVSGTIYEQYF. This chain connects TRBV7-8 to TRBJ2-7, with 8 bases fitting TRBD2. The length of the CDR3 is 18 residues. The ends lost 5 bases at V and 3 bases at J; junction bases unmatched: 18. Germline V gene sequence: CDR1 SGHVS, CDR2 FQNEAQ.

The chain employs TRBV27 and TRBJ2-7; 10 bases line up with TRBD1. This CDR3 contains 15 residues. V lost 3 bases to trimming and J lost 2 bases; unmatched junction nucleotides: 4. Germline V lookup: CDR1 MNHEY, CDR2 SMNVEV (reference sequence). CDR3 in DNA: TGTGCCAGCAGTTTGGGGACAGGGGTCGCCTACGAGCAGTACTTC. This translates into CASSLGTGVAYEQYF.

The V call is TRBV29-1, the J call TRBJ2-3, with 16 bases lining up with TRBD2. Germline CDR1 is SQVTM and CDR2 is ANQGSEA. The CDR3 totals 22 residues. V gave up 2 bases and J gave up 2 bases; unmatched junction bases: 19. CDR3 nucleotide sequence: TGCAGCGTTGAACCGGGACTAGCGGGAGGGCCGGCGTTCGGGTCGCACACAGATACGCAGTATTTT. Its translation is CSVEPGLAGGPAFGSHTDTQYF.

CDR3 nucleotide sequence: TGTGCCAGCAGTCCGGACAGGGCGGGGGAGCAGTACTTC. Translation gives CASSPDRAGEQYF. The chain links TRBV6-4 to TRBJ2-7; 8 nucleotides align to TRBD1. Germline CDR1 MRHNA, CDR2 SNTAGT. The V segment lost 5 bases and the J segment 7 bases; nucleotides outside the gene matches: 7. The CDR3 runs 13 residues.

The CDR3 is CASTEVGTGVATNEKLFF. In DNA, the CDR3 is TGTGCCAGCACCGAAGTTGGGACAGGGGTTGCAACTAATGAAAAACTGTTTTTT. The chain combines TRBV28 with TRBJ1-4; 10 positions match TRBD1. The V gene's germline CDR1 is MDHEN and CDR2 SYDVKM. V trimming: 7 bases; J trimming: 0 bases; junction bases outside the gene matches: 11. The CDR3 is 18 residues long.

The V call is TRBV6-6, the J call TRBJ2-1, with D tentatively TRBD2 (6 bases). Deletions cut 7 bases from V and 4 bases from J, with 17 bases between. CDR1 and CDR2 (germline): MNHNY, SVGAGI (reference sequence). This CDR3 comprises 15 residues. The chain's CDR3 is CASTSLAERYNEQFF. The CDR3 nucleotides read TGTGCCAGCACCTCATTAGCGGAAAGATACAATGAGCAGTTCTTC.

The gene calls are TRBV10-1 and TRBJ1-5; D is uncertain. Germline CDR1 and CDR2: WNHNN and SYGVQD (reference sequence). Trimming removed 8 bases from V and 4 bases from J, with 9 bases in between. The CDR3 loop spans 12 amino acids. CDR3 in amino acids: CASSGPNQPQHF. CDR3 nucleotides: TGCGCCAGCTCTGGCCCGAATCAGCCCCAGCATTTT.